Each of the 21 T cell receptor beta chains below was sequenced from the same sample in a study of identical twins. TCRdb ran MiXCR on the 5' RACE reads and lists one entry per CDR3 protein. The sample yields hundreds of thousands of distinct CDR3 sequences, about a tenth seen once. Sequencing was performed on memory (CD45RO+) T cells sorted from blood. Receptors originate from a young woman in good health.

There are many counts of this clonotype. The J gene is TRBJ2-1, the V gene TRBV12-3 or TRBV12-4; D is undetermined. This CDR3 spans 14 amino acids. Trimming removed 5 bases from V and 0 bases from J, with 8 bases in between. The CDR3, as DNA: TGTGCCAGCAGTAGCCTTACCTCCTACAATGAGCAGTTCTTC. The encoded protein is CASSSLTSYNEQFF.

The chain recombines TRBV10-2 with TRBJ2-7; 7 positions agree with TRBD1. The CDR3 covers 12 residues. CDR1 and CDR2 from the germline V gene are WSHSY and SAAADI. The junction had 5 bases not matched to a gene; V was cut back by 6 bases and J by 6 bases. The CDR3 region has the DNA TGCGCCAGCAGGACAGGGATAGGCGAGCAGTACTTC. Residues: CASRTGIGEQYF.

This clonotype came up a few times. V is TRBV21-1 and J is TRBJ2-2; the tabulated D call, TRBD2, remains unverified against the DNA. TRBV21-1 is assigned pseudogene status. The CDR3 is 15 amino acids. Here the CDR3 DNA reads TGTGCCAGCAGCATGACAGCGGATAACACCGGGGAGCTGTTTTTT. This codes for CASSMTADNTGELFF.

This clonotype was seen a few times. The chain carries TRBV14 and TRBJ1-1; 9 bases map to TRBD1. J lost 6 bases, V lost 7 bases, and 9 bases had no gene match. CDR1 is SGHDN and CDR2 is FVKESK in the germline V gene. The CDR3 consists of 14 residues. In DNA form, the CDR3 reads TGTGCCAGCACCCCGGACAGGGGTTTGTCTGAAGCTTTCTTT. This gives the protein CASTPDRGLSEAFF.

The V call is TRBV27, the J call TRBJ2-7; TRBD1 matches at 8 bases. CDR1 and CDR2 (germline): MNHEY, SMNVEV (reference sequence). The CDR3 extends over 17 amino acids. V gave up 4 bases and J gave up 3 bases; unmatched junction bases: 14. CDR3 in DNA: TGTGCCAGCAGTTACTCCTTCCCCGGGACAGGTCTCTACGAGCAGTACTTC. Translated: CASSYSFPGTGLYEQYF.

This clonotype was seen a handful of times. CDR3 protein: CSAKRETYEQYF. Here the CDR3 DNA reads TGCAGTGCTAAGAGGGAAACCTACGAGCAGTACTTC. This chain joins TRBV20-1 and TRBJ2-7; a weak D match, TRBD2 (5 bases). The V end lost 4 bases, the J end lost 2 bases, and 9 bases lay between the germline ends. The length of the CDR3 is 12 residues. CDR1 and CDR2 (germline): DFQATT, SNEGSKA (reference sequence).

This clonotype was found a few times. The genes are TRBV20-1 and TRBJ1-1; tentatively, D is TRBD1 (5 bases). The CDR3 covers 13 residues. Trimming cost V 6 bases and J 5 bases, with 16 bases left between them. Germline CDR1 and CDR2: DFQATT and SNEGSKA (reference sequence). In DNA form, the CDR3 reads TGCAGTGCAGAGAGCGGGGGTCGAACTGAAGCTTTCTTT. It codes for CSAESGGRTEAFF.

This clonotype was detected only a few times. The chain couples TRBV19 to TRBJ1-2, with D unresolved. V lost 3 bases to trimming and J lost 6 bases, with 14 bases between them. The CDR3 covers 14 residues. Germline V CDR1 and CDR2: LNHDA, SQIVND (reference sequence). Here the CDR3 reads CASSMTDSVNGYTF. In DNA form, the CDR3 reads TGTGCCAGTAGTATGACGGATTCGGTTAATGGCTACACCTTC.

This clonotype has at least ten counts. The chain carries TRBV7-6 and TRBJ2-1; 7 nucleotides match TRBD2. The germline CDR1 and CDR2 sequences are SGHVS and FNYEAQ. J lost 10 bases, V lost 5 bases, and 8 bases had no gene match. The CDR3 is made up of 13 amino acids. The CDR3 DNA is TGTGCCAGCAGCCTGGGGAGGGCCGCCGAGCAGTTCTTC. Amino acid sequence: CASSLGRAAEQFF.

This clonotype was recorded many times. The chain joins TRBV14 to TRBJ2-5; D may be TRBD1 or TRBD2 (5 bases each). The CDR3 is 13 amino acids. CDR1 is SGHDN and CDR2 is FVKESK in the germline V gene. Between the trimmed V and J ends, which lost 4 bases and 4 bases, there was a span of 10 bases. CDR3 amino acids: CASSPGTAETQYF. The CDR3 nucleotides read TGTGCCAGCAGCCCCGGGACCGCAGAGACCCAGTACTTC.

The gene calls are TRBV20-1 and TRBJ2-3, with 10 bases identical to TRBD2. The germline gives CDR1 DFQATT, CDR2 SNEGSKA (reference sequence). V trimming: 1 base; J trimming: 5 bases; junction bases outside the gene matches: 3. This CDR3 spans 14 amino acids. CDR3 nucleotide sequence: TGCAGTGCTAGAGTAGCGGGGGGATTAGATACGCAGTATTTT. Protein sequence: CSARVAGGLDTQYF.

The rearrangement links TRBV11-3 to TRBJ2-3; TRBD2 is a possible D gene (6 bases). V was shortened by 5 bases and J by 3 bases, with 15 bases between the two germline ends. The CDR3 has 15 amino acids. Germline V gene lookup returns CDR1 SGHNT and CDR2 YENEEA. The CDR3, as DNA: TGTGCCAGCAGCCCTGGGTTTAGCGGAACAGATACGCAGTATTTT. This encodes CASSPGFSGTDTQYF. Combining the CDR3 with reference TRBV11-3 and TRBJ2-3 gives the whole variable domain EAGVVQSPRYKIIEKKQPVAFWCNPISGHNTLYWYLQNLGQGPELLIRYENEEAVDDSQLPKDRFSAERLKGVDSTLKIQPAELGDSAVYLCASSPGFSGTDTQYFGPGTRLTVL.

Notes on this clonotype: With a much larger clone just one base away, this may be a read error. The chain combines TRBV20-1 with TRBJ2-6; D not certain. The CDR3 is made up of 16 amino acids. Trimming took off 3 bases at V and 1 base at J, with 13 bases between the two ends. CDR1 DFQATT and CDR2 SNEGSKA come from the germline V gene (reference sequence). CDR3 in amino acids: CSASLGWPSGANVLTF. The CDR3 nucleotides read TGCAGTGCTAGTTTGGGGTGGCCTTCTGGGGCCAACGTCCTGACTTTC.

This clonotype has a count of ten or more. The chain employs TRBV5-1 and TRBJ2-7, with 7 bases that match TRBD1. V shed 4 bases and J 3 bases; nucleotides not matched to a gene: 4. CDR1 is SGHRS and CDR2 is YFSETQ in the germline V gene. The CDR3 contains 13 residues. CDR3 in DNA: TGCGCCAGCAGCCGGGACAGTCTCTACGAGCAGTACTTC. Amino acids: CASSRDSLYEQYF.

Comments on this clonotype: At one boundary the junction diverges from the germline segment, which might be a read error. The CDR3 here is CATSQSQVGNQPQHF. Here the CDR3 DNA reads TGTGCCACCAGCCAGTCTCAGGTGGGCAATCAGCCCCAGCATTTT. The rearrangement links TRBV3-1 to TRBJ1-5; D gene unclear. The CDR3 has 15 residues. Per the germline V gene, CDR1 is LGHDT and CDR2 is YNNKEL (reference sequence).

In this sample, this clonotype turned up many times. The CDR3 loop reads CASSGGGRTYEQYF. The CDR3 DNA is TGTGCCAGCAGCGGCGGGGGTCGGACCTACGAGCAGTACTTC. The gene calls are TRBV27 and TRBJ2-7, with 7 bases lining up with TRBD2. The V segment lost 6 bases and the J segment 2 bases; nucleotides outside the gene matches: 7. Germline V gene sequence: CDR1 MNHEY, CDR2 SMNVEV (reference sequence). CDR3 length: 14 amino acids.

Written as DNA, the CDR3 is TGCAGTGCTAGAGGATCTAGCCCTACGCAGTATTTT. Translation gives CSARGSSPTQYF. The chain uses TRBV20-1 and TRBJ2-3, with D perhaps matching TRBD2 (5 bases). CDR1 DFQATT and CDR2 SNEGSKA come from the germline V gene (reference sequence). There are 12 residues in the CDR3. Trimming pared 1 base from V and 8 bases from J, leaving 10 bases between.

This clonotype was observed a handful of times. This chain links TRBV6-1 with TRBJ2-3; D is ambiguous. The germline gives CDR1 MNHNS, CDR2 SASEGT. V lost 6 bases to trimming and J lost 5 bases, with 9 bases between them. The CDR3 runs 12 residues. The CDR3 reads CASSIQQDTQYF. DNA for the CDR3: TGTGCCAGCAGCATACAGCAAGATACGCAGTATTTT.

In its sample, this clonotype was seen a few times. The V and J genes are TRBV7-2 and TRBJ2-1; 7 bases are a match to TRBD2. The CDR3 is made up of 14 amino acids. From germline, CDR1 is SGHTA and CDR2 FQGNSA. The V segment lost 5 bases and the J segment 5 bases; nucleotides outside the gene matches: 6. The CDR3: CASSPPSGDNEQFF. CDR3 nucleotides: TGTGCCAGCAGCCCTCCTAGCGGAGACAATGAGCAGTTCTTC. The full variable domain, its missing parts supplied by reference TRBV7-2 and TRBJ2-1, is GAGVSQSPSNKVTEKGKDVELRCDPISGHTALYWYRQSLGQGLEFLIYFQGNSAPDKSGLPSDRFSAERTGGSVSTLTIQRTQQEDSAVYLCASSPPSGDNEQFFGPGTRLTVL.

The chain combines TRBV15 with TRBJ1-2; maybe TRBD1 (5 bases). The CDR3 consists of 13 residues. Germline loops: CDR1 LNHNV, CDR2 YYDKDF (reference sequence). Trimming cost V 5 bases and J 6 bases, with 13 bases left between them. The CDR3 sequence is CATSAGFKNGYTF. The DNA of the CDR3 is TGTGCCACCAGCGCAGGGTTTAAAAATGGCTACACCTTC. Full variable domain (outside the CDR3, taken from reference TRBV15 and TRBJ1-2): DAMVIQNPRYQVTQFGKPVTLSCSQTLNHNVMYWYQQKSSQAPKLLFHYYDKDFNNEADTPDNFQSRRPNTSFCFLDIRSPGLGDTAMYLCATSAGFKNGYTFGSGTRLTVV.

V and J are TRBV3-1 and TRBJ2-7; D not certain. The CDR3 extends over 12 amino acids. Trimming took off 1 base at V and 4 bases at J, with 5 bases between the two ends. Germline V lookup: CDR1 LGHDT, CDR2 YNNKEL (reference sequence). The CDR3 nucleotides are TGTGCCAGCAGCCAAGGACTTTACGAGCAGTACTTC. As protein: CASSQGLYEQYF.